This is a list of T cell receptor beta chains from one sample in a study of CD8+ T cells in alopecia areata. Profiling relied on immunoSEQ multiplex PCR, and the TCRdb table lists in-frame clones only, not all of them. This table holds around 12,000 clones, approximately 71% found once. This sample comprised skin, obtained at week 4, from a patient treated with tofacitinib. All receptors come from a human donor with alopecia areata. CDR3s include the opening cysteine and the closing phenylalanine or tryptophan. Not every row has a clone size; where given, it reads once, few, many or a size class.

clone size	V gene	CDR3 protein
-	TRBV6-6	CASSSPIQGALEQYF
-	TRBV10-3	CAINPAVNTEAFF
-	TRBV15	CATSRDRAGELFF
-	TRBV6-6	CASSLQPGASEKLFF
-	TRBV9	CASSVASGAFSYNEQFF
-	TRBV19	CASSILSGTEAFF
-	TRBV21-1	CASSSRSGTGGNEQYF
few	TRBV4-3	CASSQGMMDGDTEAFF
-	TRBV29-1	CSIRLAGNYEQYF
once	TRBV29-1	CSVQIRGGEKLFF
few	TRBV4-2	CASSQGGVAGELFF
-	TRBV6-5	CASSYRGGGYTF
-	TRBV11-2	CASSLNGGPGSEQYF
once	TRBV7-9	CASSLVGAGDEQYF
-	TRBV5-4	CASSSSGTITDTQYF
-	TRBV4-3	CASSQGVVSSTDTQYF
-	TRBV6-1	CASSALTSGGTNEQFF
-	TRBV5-4	CASSPGTAQETQYF
-	TRBV20-1	CSAEDISEAFF
-	TRBV13	CASSLEGGTNTGELFF
once	TRBV7-2	CASSPQRGGGETQYF
-	TRBV10-3	CATRRGGNTEAFF
few	TRBV5-1	CASSLRDTGELFF
once	TRBV7-6	CASSLRSGTVGGETQYF
-	TRBV11-2	CASSLRQITEAFF
-	TRBV19	CASSISGQVGTEAFF
-	TRBV5-4	CASSPGTGGSDTQYF
-	TRBV7-2	CASSARWAGAKETQYF
-	TRBV11-3	CASSQNSGNTIYF
-	TRBV30	CAWAAGDFNTEAFF
few	TRBV30	CAWAWGQETQYF
-	TRBV5-8	CASSSPGLGADTQYF
medium-sized	TRBV19	CASTRVGNQPQHF
few	TRBV2	CASKELGAAEKLFF
-	TRBV5-6	CASSLEKLANYGYTF
-	TRBV13	CASSTGATAAYEQYF
once	TRBV5-1	CASSLNPGQGYGYTF
-	TRBV29-1	CSVLSGAPGELFF
once	TRBV7-3	CASSLVVRDTQYF
few	TRBV18	CASSPPGLAYEQYF
once	TRBV5-4	CASSRSVGTGSYEQYF
few	TRBV6-5	CASSSYQGHDGYTF
once	TRBV21-1	CASTRRGTVNSPLHF
-	TRBV7-2	CASSPNGADTQYF
few	TRBV29-1	CSVEDRGRVYNEQFF